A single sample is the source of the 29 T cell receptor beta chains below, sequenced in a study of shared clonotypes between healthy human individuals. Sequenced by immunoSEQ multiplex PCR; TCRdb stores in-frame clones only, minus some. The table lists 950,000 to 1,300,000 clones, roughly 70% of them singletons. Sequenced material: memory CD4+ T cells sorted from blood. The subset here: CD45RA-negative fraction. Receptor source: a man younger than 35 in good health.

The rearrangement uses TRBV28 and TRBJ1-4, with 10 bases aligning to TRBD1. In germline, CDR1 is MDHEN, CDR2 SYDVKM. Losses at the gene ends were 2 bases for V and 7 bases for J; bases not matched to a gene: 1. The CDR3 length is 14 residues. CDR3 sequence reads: CASSLRDRGEKLFF. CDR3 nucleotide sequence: TGTGCCAGCAGTTTACGGGACAGGGGTGAAAAACTGTTTTTT.

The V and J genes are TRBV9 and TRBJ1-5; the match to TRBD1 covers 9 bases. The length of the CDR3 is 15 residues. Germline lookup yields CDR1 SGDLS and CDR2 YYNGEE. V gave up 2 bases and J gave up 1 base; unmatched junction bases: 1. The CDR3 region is CASSVGTGSNQPQHF. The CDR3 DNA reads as TGTGCCAGCAGCGTGGGGACAGGGAGCAATCAGCCCCAGCATTTT.

The CDR3 reads CASSGQGAYSPLHF. The CDR3 DNA reads as TGCGCCAGCAGCGGACAGGGGGCGTATTCACCCCTCCACTTT. This chain joins TRBV5-1 and TRBJ1-6, with 11 bases identical to TRBD1. Germline V gives CDR1 SGHRS, CDR2 YFSETQ. CDR3 length: 14 amino acids. J lost 8 bases, V lost 4 bases, and 2 bases had no gene match.

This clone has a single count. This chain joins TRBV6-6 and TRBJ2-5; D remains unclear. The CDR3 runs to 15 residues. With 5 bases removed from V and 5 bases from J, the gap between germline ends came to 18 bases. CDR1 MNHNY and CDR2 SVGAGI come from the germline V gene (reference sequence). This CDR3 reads CASSSLGFERETQYF. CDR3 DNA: TGTGCCAGCAGTAGCCTGGGATTCGAACGGGAGACCCAGTACTTC.

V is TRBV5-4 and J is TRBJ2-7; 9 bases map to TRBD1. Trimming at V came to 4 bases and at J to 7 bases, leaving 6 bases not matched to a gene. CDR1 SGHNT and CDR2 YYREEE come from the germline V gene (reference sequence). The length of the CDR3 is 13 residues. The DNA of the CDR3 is TGTGCCAGCAGCGGGGGACAGGGAAGGGAGCAGTACTTC. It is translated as CASSGGQGREQYF.

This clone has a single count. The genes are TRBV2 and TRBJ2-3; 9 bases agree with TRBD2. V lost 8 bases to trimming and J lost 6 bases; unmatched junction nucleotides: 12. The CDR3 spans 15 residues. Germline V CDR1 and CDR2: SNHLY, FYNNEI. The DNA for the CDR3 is TGTGCCAGCCGCACGACTAGCGGTGTCTTGGATACGCAGTATTTT. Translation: CASRTTSGVLDTQYF. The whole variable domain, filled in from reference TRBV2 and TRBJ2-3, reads EPEVTQTPSHQVTQMGQEVILRCVPISNHLYFYWYRQILGQKVEFLVSFYNNEISEKSEIFDDQFSVERPDGSNFTLKIRSTKLEDSAMYFCASRTTSGVLDTQYFGPGTRLTVL.

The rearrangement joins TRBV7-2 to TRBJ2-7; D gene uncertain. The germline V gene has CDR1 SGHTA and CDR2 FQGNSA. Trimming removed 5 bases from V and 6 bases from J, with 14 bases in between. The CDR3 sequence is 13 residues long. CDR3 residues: CASSLAPTLEQYF. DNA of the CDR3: TGTGCCAGCAGCCTTGCCCCAACTCTCGAGCAGTACTTC.

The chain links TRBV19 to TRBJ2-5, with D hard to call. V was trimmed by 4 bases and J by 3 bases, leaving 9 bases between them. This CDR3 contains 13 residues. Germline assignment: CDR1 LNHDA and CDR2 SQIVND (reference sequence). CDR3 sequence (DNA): TGTGCCAGTAGTACATGGCGGAAAGAGACCCAGTACTTC. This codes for CASSTWRKETQYF.

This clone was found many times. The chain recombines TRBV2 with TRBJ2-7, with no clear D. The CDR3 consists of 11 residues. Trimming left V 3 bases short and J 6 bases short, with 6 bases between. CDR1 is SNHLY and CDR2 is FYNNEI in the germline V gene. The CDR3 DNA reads TGTGCCAGCAGTGAGGCCCGCGAGCAGTACTTC. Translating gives CASSEAREQYF.

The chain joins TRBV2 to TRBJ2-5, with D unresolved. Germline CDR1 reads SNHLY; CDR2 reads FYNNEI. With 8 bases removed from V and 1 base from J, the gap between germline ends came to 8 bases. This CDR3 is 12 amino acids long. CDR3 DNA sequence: TGTGCCAGCTTGGCGATCCAAGAGACCCAGTACTTC. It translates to CASLAIQETQYF.

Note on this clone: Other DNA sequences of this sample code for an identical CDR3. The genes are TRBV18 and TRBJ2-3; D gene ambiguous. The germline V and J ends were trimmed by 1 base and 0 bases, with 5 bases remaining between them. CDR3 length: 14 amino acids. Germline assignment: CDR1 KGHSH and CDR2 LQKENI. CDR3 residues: CASSPLRSTDTQYF. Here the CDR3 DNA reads TGTGCCAGCTCACCACTACGTAGCACAGATACGCAGTATTTT.

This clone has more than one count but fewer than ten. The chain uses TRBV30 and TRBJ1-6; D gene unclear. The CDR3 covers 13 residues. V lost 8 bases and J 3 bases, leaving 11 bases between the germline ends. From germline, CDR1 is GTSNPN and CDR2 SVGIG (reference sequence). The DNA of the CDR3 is TGTGCCATGGGTCGAGGCTATAATTCACCCCTCCACTTT. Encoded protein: CAMGRGYNSPLHF.

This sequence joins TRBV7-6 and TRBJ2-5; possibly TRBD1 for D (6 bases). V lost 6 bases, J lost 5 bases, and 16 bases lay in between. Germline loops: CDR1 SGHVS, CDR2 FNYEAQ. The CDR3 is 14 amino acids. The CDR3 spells CASRSTGLSETQYF. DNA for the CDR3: TGTGCCAGCAGATCTACAGGGTTGTCCGAGACCCAGTACTTC.

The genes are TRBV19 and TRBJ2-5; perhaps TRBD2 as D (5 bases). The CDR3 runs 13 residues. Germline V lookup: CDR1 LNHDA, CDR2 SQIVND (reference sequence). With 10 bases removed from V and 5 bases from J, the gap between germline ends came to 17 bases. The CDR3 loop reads CATGDSGVETQYF. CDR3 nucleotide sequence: TGTGCCACTGGGGATTCCGGGGTCGAGACCCAGTACTTC. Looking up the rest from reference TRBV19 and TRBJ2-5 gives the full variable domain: DGGITQSPKYLFRKEGQNVTLSCEQNLNHDAMYWYRQDPGQGLRLIYYSQIVNDFQKGDIAEGYSVSREKKESFPLTVTSAQKNPTAFYLCATGDSGVETQYFGPGTRLLVL.

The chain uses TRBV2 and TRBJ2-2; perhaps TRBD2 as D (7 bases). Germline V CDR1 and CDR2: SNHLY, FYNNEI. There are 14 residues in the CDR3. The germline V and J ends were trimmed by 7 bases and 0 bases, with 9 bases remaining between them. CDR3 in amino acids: CASTGGPNTGELFF. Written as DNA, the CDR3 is TGTGCCAGCACGGGGGGCCCGAACACCGGGGAGCTGTTTTTT.

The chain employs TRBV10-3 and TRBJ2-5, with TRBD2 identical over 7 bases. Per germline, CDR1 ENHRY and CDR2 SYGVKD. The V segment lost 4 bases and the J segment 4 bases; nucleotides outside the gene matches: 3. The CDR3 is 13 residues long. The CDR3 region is CAISGGEGETQYF. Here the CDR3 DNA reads TGTGCCATCAGTGGAGGGGAGGGAGAGACCCAGTACTTC.

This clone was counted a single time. The CDR3 DNA sequence: TGTGCCAGCAGCTTCCATGGACAGGGCGTTCAAGAGACCCAGTACTTC. This translates into CASSFHGQGVQETQYF. This chain connects TRBV7-8 to TRBJ2-5; 8 bases agree with TRBD1. The V and J ends lost 3 bases and 2 bases, in that order; junction bases with no gene match: 8. This CDR3 is 16 amino acids long. Per the germline V gene, CDR1 is SGHVS and CDR2 is FQNEAQ.

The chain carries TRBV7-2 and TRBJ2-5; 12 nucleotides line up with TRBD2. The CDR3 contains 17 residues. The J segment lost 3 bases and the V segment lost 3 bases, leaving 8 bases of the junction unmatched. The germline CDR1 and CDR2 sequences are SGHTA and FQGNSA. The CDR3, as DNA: TGTGCCAGCAGCTTGTCGACTAGCGGGAGATCGGAAGAGACCCAGTACTTC. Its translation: CASSLSTSGRSEETQYF. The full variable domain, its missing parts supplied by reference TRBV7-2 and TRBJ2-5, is GAGVSQSPSNKVTEKGKDVELRCDPISGHTALYWYRQSLGQGLEFLIYFQGNSAPDKSGLPSDRFSAERTGGSVSTLTIQRTQQEDSAVYLCASSLSTSGRSEETQYFGPGTRLLVL.

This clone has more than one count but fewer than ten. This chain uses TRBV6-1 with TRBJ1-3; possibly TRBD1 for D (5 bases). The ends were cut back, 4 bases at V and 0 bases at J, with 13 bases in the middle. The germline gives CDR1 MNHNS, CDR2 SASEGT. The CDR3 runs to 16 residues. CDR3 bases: TGTGCCAGCAGTGTCTTGGGACTGAACTCTGGAAACACCATATATTTT. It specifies CASSVLGLNSGNTIYF.

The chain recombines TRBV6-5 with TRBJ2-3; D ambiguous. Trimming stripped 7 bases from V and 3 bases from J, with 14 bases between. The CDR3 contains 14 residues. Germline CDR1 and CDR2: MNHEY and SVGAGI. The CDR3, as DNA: TGTGCCAGCAAGGTTAGGCGCGGAACAGATACGCAGTATTTT. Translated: CASKVRRGTDTQYF.

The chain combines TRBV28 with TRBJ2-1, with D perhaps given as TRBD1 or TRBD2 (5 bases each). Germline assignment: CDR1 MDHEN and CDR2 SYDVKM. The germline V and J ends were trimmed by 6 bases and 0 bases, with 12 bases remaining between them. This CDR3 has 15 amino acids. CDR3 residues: CASRLGRFSYNEQFF. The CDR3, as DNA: TGTGCCAGCAGACTGGGACGGTTCTCCTACAATGAGCAGTTCTTC.

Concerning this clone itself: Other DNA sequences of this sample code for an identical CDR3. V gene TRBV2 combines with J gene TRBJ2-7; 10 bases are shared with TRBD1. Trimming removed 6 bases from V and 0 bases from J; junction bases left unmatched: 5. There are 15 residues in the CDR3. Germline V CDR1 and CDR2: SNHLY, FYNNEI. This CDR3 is CASSRDRGPSYEQYF. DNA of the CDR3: TGTGCCAGCAGCCGGGACAGGGGCCCCTCCTACGAGCAGTACTTC.

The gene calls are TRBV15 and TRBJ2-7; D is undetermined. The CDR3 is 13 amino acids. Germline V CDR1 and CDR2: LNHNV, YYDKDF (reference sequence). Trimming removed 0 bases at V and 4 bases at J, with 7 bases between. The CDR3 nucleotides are TGTGCCACCAGCAGAGATTTTTGGTACGAGCAGTACTTC. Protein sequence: CATSRDFWYEQYF.

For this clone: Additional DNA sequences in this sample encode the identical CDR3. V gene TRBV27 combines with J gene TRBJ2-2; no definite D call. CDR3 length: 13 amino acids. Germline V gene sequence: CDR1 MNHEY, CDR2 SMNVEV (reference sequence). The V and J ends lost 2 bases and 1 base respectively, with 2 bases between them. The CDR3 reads CASSLRNTGELFF. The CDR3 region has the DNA TGTGCCAGCAGTTTAAGGAACACCGGGGAGCTGTTTTTT.

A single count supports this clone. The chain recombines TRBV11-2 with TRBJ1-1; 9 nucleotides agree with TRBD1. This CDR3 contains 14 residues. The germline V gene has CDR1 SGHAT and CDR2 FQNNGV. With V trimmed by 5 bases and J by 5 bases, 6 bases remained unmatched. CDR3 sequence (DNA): TGTGCCAGCAGCCCGACAGGGGGTGTAACTGAAGCTTTCTTT. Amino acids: CASSPTGGVTEAFF.

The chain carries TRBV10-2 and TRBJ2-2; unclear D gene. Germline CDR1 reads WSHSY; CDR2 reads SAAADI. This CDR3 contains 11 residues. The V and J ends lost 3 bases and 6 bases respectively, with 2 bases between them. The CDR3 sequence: CASSDPGELFF. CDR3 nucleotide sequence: TGCGCCAGCAGTGATCCCGGGGAGCTGTTTTTT.

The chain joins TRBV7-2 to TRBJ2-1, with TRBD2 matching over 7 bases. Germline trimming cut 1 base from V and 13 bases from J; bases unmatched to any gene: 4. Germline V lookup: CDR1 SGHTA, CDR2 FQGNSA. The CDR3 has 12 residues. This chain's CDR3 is CASSLGWDYQFF. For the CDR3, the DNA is TGTGCCAGCAGCTTAGGCTGGGACTACCAGTTCTTC.

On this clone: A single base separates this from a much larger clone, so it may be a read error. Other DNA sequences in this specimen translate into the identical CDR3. The CDR3 nucleotides are TGCGCCAGCAGCCAAGAACCAATCGGAGGGCCCAACACCGGGGAGCTGTTTTTT. It codes for CASSQEPIGGPNTGELFF. This chain uses TRBV4-1 with TRBJ2-2, with D possibly being TRBD2 (6 bases). The V gene lost 0 bases and the J gene lost 2 bases, with 16 bases spanning the gap. The CDR3 loop spans 18 amino acids. Germline V gene sequence: CDR1 MGHRA, CDR2 YSYEKL.

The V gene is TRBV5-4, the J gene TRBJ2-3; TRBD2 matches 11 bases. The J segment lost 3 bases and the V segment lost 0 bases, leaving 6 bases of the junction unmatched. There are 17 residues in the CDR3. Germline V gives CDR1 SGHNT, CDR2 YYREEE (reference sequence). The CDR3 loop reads CASSLGWTSGPTDTQYF. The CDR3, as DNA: TGTGCCAGCAGCTTGGGGTGGACTAGCGGGCCTACAGATACGCAGTATTTT.